A selection of T cell receptor beta chains follows, all from one sample in a study of cytomegalovirus exposure and HLA in healthy donors. Profiled with immunoSEQ multiplex PCR; TCRdb holds only in-frame clones, not every one. Seen here are 140,000 to 150,000 clones, 60% to 80% observed once, and the top ten hold about 6.7%. Sequencing was done on a sample of PBMCs. The source is a woman in her thirties or forties in good health and CMV-seropositive. CDR3s include the opening cysteine and the closing phenylalanine or tryptophan. The order of the fields is J gene, V gene, CDR3 protein.

>TRBJ1-4|TRBV29-1
CSVEDQEGRREKLFF
>TRBJ2-3|TRBV10-3
CAISEPTSSTDTQYF
>TRBJ1-2|TRBV2
CASREQGSYGYTF
>TRBJ1-1|TRBV28
CASNTNSMNTEAFF
>TRBJ2-1|TRBV2
CASSGRDKLFF
>TRBJ1-2|TRBV5-4
CASSLEQDREIGGYTF
>TRBJ1-5|TRBV10-3
CAISVTTDQPQHF
>TRBJ2-5|TRBV2
CASSDQRTGLETQYF
>TRBJ2-5|TRBV7-6
CASSQNAGKTQYF
>TRBJ1-1|TRBV6-6
CASSVQGTEAFF
>TRBJ2-3|TRBV5-1
CASSLGGGALYRTDTQYF
>.|TRBV5-1
CASSPLGSSYEQYF
>TRBJ1-1|TRBV6-5
CASSNQGLTEAFF
>TRBJ2-5|TRBV6-5
CASSYSWSGGQETQYF
>TRBJ1-2|TRBV6-5
CASSPDSTNGYTF
>TRBJ2-7|TRBV19
CASSASGAPTYEQYF
>TRBJ1-1|TRBV2
CASSKRTANTEAFF
>TRBJ1-1|TRBV5-1
CASSPPGNEAFF
>TRBJ1-5|TRBV5-6
CASSTIQGANQPQHF
>TRBJ1-4|TRBV30
CAWSVPGGYGEKLFF
>TRBJ1-4|TRBV4-2
CASSQRDSGGEKLFF
>TRBJ2-1|TRBV12-2
CASRRRGYPYNEQFF
>TRBJ2-4|TRBV5-1
CASRAGDKNIQYF
>TRBJ1-2|TRBV5-1
CASSSGPDSPTYGYTF
>TRBJ1-2|TRBV6-1
CASSSPVYGYTF
>TRBJ2-5|TRBV5-4
CASSSTGASETQYF
>TRBJ1-1|TRBV4-2
CASSQERYTEAFF
>TRBJ1-2|TRBV5-6
CASSPGQNYGYTF
>TRBJ1-1|TRBV27
CASSLSKLGGTEAFF
>TRBJ1-2|TRBV27
CASSLSGTGPIDYTF
>TRBJ1-2|TRBV7-2
CASSPTGDPNYGYTF
>TRBJ2-1|TRBV9
CASSVVSSGVEQFF
>TRBJ1-4|TRBV5-1
CASSLASANEKLFF
>TRBJ2-4|TRBV25-1
CASSDELAKNIQYF
>TRBJ1-1|TRBV7-9
CSSSAQGIEAFF
>TRBJ1-1|TRBV7-9
CASSSRFSQNTEAFF
>TRBJ2-7|TRBV6-6
CAAGTGSHEQYF
>TRBJ1-2|TRBV29-1
CSVRQGVGYTF
>TRBJ2-1|TRBV11-2
CASIKAGASSYNEQFF
>TRBJ2-7|TRBV11-2
CASSSGTSGYEQYF
>.|TRBV7-2
CASSFRPRFPGQHSYEQYF
>TRBJ2-7|TRBV6-5
CASSLQGYEQYF
>TRBJ1-1|TRBV29-1
CSVDRGQVGRTEAFF
>TRBJ2-3|TRBV27
CASKRASGGPSDTQYF
>TRBJ2-5|TRBV6-5
CASSYRGSQYF